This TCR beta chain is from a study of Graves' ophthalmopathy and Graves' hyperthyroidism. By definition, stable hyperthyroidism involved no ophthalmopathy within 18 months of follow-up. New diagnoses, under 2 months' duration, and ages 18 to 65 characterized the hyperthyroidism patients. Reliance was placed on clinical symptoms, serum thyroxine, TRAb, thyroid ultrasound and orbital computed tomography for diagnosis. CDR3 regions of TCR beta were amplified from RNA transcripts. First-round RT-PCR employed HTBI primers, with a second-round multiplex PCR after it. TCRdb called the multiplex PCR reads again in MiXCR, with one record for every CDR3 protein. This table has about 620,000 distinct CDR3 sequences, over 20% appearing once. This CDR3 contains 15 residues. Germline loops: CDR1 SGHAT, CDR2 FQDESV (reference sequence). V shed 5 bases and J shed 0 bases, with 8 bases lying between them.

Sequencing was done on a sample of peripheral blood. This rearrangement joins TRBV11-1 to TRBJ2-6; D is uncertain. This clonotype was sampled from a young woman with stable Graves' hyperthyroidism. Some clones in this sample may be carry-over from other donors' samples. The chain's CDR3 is CASSEWVSGANVLTF. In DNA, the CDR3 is TGTGCCAGCAGCGAGTGGGTCTCTGGGGCCAACGTCCTGACTTTC.